This T cell receptor (beta chain) was identified during a study of Graves' ophthalmopathy and Graves' hyperthyroidism. This clonotype was seen at least ten times. CDR3 regions of TCR beta were amplified from RNA transcripts. The first-round RT-PCR employed HTBI primers together with the Qiagen OneStep RT-PCR kit. A multiplex PCR was then performed as the second round. One entry per CDR3 protein, called by TCRdb with MiXCR from the multiplex PCR reads. The sample has some 200,000 distinct CDR3 sequences, around 28% seen once; the top ten hold 9.1%. Input material: peripheral blood. The clonotype comes from a man aged 45-65 years with Graves' ophthalmopathy.

This CDR3 reads CASGQITPGELFF. The CDR3 region has the DNA TGCGCCAGCGGGCAGATAACTCCCGGGGAGCTGTTTTTT. This chain links TRBV5-1 with TRBJ2-2; D is ambiguous. Germline CDR1 SGHRS, CDR2 YFSETQ. V was trimmed by 7 bases and J by 6 bases, leaving 13 bases between them. This CDR3 has 13 residues.